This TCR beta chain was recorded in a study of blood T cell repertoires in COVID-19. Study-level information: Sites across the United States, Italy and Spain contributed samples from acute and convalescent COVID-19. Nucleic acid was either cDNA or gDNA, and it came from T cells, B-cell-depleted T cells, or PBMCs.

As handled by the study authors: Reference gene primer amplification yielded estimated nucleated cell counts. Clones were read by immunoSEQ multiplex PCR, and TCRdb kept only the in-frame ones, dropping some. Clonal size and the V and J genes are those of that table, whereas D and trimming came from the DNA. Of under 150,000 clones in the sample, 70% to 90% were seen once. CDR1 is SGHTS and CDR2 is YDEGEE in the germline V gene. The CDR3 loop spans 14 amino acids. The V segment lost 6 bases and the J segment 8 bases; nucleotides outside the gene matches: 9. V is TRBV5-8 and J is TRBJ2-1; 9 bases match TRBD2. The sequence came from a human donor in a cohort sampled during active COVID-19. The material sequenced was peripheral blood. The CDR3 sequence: CASTRGSGGYEQFF. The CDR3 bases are TGTGCCAGCACCCGGGGTAGCGGGGGTTATGAGCAGTTCTTC. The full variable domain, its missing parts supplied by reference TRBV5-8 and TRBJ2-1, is EAGVTQSPTHLIKTRGQQATLRCSPISGHTSVYWYQQALGLGLQFLLWYDEGEERNRGNFPPRFSGRQFPNYSSELNVNALELEDSALYLCASTRGSGGYEQFFGPGTRLTVL.